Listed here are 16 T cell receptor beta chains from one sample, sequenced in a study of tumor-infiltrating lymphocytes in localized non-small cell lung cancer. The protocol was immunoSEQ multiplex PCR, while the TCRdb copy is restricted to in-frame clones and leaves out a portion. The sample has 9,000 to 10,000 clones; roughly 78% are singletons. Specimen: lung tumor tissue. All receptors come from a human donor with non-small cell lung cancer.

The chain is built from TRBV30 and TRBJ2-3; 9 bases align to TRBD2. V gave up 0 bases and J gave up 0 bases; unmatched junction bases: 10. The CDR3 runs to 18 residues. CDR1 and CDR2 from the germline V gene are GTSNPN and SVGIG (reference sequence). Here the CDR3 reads CAWSVPAGGPRSTDTQYF. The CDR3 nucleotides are TGTGCCTGGAGTGTACCGGCGGGGGGGCCTCGGAGCACAGATACGCAGTATTTT.

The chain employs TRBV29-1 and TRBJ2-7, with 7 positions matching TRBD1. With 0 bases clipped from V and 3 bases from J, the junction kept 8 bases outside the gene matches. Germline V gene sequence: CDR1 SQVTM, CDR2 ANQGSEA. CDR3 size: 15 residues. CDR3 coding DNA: TGCAGCGTTGAAGACGCCGGGACAGCCCTCTACGAGCAGTACTTC. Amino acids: CSVEDAGTALYEQYF.

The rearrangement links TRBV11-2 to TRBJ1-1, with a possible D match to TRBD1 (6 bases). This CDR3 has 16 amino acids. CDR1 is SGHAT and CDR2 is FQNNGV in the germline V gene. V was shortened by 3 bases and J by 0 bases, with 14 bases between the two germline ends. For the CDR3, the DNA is TGTGCCAGCAGCTTCTCAGGGGCCTTTATGAACACTGAAGCTTTCTTT. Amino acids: CASSFSGAFMNTEAFF.

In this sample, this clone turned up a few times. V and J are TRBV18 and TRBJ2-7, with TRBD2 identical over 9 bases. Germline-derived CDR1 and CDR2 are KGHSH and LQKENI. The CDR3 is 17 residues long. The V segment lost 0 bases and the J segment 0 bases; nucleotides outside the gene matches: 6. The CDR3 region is CASSPPSGGISSYEQYF. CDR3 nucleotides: TGTGCCAGCTCACCACCAAGCGGGGGGATTAGCTCCTACGAGCAGTACTTC.

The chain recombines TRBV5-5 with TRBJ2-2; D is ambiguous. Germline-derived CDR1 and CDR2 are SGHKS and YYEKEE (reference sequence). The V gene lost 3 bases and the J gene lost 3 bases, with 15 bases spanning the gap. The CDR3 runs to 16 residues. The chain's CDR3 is CASSSHLRPDTGELFF. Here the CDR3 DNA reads TGTGCCAGCAGCTCCCACCTAAGACCGGACACCGGGGAGCTGTTTTTT.

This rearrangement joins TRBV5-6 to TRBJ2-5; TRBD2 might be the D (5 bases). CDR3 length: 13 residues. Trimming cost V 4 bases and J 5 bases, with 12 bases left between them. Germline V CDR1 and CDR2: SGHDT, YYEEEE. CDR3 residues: CASSGMSGETQYF. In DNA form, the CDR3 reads TGTGCCAGCAGCGGGATGAGCGGTGAGACCCAGTACTTC.

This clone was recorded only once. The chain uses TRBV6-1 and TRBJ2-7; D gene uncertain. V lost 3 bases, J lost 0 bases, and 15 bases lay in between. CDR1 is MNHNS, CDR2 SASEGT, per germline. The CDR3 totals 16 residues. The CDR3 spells CASSDSSLLFSYEQYF. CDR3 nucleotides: TGTGCCAGCAGTGATTCCTCCCTCCTTTTCTCCTACGAGCAGTACTTC.

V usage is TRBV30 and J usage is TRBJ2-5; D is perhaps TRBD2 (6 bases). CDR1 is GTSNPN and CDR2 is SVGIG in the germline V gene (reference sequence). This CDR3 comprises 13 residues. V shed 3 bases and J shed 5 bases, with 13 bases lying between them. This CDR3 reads CAWSALAGETQYF. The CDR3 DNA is TGTGCCTGGAGCGCGTTGGCGGGGGAGACCCAGTACTTC.

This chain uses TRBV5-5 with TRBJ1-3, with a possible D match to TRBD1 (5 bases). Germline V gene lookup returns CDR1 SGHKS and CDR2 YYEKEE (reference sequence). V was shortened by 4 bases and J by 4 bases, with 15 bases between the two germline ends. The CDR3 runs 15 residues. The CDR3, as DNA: TGTGCCAGCAGCCCAATGAGGGGAATCGGAAACACCATATATTTT. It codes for CASSPMRGIGNTIYF.

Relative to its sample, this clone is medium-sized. The CDR3 coding sequence is TGCGCCTGCAAAGGGAGTGTAGGCTCTGGAAACACCATATATTTT. Translation: CACKGSVGSGNTIYF. The chain employs TRBV10-2 and TRBJ1-3; D gene ambiguous. This CDR3 has 15 amino acids. Germline V gene lookup returns CDR1 WSHSY and CDR2 SAAADI. Trimming removed 11 bases from V and 0 bases from J, with 17 bases in between.

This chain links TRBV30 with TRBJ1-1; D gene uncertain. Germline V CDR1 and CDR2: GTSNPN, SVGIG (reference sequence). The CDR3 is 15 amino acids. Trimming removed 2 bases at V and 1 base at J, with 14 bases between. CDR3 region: CAWSMWPGPNTEAFF. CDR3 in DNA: TGTGCCTGGAGTATGTGGCCAGGTCCGAACACTGAAGCTTTCTTT.

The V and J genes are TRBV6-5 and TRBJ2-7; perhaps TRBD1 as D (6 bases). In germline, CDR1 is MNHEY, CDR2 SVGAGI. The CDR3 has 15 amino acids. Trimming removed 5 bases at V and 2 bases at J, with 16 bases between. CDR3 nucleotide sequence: TGTGCCAGCAGTCCCCATGGGGGCGCTCCCTACGAGCAGTACTTC. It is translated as CASSPHGGAPYEQYF.

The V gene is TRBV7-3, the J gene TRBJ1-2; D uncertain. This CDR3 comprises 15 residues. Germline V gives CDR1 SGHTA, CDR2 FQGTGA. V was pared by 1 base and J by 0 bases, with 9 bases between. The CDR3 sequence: CASSLIAGANYGYTF. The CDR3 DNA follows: TGTGCCAGCAGCTTAATCGCAGGCGCTAACTATGGCTACACCTTC.

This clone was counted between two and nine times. CDR3 nucleotide sequence: TGTGCCAGCAGCCGGACAGGTTTCTACGAGCAGTACTTC. Encoded protein: CASSRTGFYEQYF. V is TRBV7-8 and J is TRBJ2-7, with 7 bases fitting TRBD1. The length of the CDR3 is 13 residues. Germline V gene lookup returns CDR1 SGHVS and CDR2 FQNEAQ. V gave up 5 bases and J gave up 3 bases; unmatched junction bases: 4.

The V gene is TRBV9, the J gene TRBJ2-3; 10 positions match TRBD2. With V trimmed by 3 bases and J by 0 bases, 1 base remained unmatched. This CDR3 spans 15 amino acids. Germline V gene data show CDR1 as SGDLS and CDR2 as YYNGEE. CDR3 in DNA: TGTGCCAGCAGCGCACTAGCGGGAAGCACAGATACGCAGTATTTT. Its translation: CASSALAGSTDTQYF.

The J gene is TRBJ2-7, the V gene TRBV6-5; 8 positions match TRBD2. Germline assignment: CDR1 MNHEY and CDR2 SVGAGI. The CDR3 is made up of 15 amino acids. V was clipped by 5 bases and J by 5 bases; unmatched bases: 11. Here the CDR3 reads CASSPSGGTGDEQYF. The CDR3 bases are TGTGCCAGCAGTCCCTCGGGGGGGACGGGCGACGAGCAGTACTTC.